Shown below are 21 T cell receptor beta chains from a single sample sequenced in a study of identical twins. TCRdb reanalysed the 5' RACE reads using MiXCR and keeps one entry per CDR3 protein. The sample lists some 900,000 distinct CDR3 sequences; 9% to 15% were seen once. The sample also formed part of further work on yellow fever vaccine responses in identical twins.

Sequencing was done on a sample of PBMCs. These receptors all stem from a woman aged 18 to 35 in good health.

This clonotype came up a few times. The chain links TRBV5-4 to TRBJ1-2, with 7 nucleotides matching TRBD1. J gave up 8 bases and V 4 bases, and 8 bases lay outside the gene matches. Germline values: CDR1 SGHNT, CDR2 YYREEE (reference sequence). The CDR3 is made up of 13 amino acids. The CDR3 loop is CASSRTGQFGYTF. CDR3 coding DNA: TGTGCCAGCAGCCGTACGGGACAGTTCGGCTACACCTTC. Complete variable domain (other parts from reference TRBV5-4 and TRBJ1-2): ETGVTQSPTHLIKTRGQQVTLRCSSQSGHNTVSWYQQALGQGPQFIFQYYREEENGRGNFPPRFSGLQFPNYSSELNVNALELDDSALYLCASSRTGQFGYTFGSGTRLTVV.

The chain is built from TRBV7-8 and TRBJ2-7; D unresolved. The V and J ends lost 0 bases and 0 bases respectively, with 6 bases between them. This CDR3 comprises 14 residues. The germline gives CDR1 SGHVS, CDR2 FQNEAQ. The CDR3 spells CASSLASASYEQYV. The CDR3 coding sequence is TGTGCCAGCAGCTTAGCGTCAGCCTCCTACGAGCAGTACGTC.

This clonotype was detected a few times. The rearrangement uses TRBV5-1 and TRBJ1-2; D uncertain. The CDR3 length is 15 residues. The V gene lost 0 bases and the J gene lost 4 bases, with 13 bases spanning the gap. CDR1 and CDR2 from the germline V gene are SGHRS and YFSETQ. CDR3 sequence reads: CASSLGIPAVYGYTF. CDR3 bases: TGCGCCAGCAGCTTGGGAATCCCAGCGGTCTATGGCTACACCTTC. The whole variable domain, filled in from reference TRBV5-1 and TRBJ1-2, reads KAGVTQTPRYLIKTRGQQVTLSCSPISGHRSVSWYQQTPGQGLQFLFEYFSETQRNKGNFPGRFSGRQFSNSRSEMNVSTLELGDSALYLCASSLGIPAVYGYTFGSGTRLTVV.

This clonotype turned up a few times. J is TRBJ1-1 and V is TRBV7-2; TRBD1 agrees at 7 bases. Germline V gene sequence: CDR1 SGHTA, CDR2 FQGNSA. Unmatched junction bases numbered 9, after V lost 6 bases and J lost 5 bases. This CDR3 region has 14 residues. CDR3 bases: TGTGCCAGCAGACCCACAGGGGCGGTGACTGAAGCTTTCTTT. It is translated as CASRPTGAVTEAFF. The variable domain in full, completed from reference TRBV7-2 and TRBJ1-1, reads GAGVSQSPSNKVTEKGKDVELRCDPISGHTALYWYRQSLGQGLEFLIYFQGNSAPDKSGLPSDRFSAERTGGSVSTLTIQRTQQEDSAVYLCASRPTGAVTEAFFGQGTRLTVV.

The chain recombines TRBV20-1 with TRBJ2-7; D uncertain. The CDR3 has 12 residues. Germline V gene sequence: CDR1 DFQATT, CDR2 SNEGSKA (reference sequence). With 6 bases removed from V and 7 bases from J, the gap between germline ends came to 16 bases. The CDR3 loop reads CSATPPKGEQYF. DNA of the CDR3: TGCAGTGCCACCCCCCCGAAGGGAGAGCAGTACTTC.

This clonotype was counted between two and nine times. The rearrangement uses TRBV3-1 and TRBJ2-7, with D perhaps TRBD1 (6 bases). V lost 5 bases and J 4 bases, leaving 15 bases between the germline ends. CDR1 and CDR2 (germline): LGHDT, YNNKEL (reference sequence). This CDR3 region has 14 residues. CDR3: CASSEAPGQYEQYV. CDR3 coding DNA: TGTGCCAGCAGCGAAGCTCCCGGACAGTACGAGCAGTACGTC.

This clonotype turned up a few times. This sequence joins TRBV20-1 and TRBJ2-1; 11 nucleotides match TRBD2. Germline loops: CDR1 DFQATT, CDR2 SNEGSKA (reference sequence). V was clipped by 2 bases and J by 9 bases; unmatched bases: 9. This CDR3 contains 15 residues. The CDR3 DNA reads TGCAGTGCTAGACCACTAGCGGGAGTGCTTGTTGAGCAGTTCTTC. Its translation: CSARPLAGVLVEQFF.

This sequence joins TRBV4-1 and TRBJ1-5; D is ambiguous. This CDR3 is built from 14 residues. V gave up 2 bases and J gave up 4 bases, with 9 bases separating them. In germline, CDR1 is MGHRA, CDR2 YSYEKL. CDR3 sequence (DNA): TGCGCCAGCAGCCAATGGTTCAGGAATCAGCCCCAGCATTTT. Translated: CASSQWFRNQPQHF.

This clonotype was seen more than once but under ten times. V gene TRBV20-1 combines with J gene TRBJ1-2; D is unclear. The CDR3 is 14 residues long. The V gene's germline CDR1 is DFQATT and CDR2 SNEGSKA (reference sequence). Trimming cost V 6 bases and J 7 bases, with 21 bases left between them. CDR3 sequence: CSAPSAGNEGGYTF. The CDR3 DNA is TGCAGTGCCCCAAGTGCAGGCAACGAGGGTGGCTACACCTTC.

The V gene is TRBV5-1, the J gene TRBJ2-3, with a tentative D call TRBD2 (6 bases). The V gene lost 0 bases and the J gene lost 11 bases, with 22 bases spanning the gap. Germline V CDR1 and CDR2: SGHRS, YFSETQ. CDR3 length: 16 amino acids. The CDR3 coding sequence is TGCGCCAGCAGCTTGGAAGTGGGGATACGCCCCGGGAGGCAGTATTTT. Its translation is CASSLEVGIRPGRQYF. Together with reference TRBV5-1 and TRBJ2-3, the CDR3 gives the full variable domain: KAGVTQTPRYLIKTRGQQVTLSCSPISGHRSVSWYQQTPGQGLQFLFEYFSETQRNKGNFPGRFSGRQFSNSRSEMNVSTLELGDSALYLCASSLEVGIRPGRQYFGPGTRLTVL.

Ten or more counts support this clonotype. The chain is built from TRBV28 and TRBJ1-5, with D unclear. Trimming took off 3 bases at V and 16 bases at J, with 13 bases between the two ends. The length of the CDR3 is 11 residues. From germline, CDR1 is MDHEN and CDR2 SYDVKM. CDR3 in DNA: TGTGCCAGCAGTTTCGGTGCTGAGAAACATTTT. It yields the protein CASSFGAEKHF.

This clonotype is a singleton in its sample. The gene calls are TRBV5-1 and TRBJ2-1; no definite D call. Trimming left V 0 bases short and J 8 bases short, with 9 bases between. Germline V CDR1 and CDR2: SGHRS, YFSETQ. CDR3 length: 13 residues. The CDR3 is CASSLGEIHEQFF. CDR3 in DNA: TGCGCCAGCAGCTTGGGTGAGATACATGAGCAGTTCTTC.

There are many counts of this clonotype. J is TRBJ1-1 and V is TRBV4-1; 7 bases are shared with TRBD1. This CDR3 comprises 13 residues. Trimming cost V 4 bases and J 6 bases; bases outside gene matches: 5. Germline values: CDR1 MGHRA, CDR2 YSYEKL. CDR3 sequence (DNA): TGCGCCAGCAGCCCGACAGGGTCTCCTGAAGCTTTCTTT. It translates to CASSPTGSPEAFF.

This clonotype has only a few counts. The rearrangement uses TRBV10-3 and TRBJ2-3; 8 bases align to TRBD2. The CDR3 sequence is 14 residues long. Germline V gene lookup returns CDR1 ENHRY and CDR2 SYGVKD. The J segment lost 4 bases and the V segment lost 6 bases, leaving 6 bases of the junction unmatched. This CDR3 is CAISEGLAADTQYF. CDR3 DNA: TGTGCCATCAGCGAAGGACTAGCCGCAGATACGCAGTATTTT.

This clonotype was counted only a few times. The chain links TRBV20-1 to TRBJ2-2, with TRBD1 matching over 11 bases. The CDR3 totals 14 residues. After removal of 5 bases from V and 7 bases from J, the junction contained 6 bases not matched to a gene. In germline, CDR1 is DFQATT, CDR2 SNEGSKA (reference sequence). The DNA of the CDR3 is TGCAGTGCTGGGGACAGGGGGTTTGGCGGGGAGCTGTTTTTT. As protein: CSAGDRGFGGELFF.

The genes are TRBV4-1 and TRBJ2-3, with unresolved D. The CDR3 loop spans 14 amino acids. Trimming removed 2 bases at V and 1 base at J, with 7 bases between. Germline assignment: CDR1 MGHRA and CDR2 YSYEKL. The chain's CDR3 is CASSQSTGTDTQYF. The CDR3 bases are TGCGCCAGCAGCCAATCTACTGGCACAGATACGCAGTATTTT.

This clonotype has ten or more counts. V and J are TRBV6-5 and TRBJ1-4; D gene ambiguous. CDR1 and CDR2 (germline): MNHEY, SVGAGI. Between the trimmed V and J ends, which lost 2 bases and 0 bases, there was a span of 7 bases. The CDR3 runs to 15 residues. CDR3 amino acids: CASSYSGSTNEKLFF. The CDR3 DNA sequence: TGTGCCAGCAGTTACAGCGGGTCAACTAATGAAAAACTGTTTTTT.

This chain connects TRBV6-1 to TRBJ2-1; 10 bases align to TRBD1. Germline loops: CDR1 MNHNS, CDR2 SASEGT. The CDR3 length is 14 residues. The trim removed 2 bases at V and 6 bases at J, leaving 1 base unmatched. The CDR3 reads CASSEWTGGNEQFF. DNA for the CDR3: TGTGCCAGCAGTGAATGGACAGGGGGCAATGAGCAGTTCTTC.

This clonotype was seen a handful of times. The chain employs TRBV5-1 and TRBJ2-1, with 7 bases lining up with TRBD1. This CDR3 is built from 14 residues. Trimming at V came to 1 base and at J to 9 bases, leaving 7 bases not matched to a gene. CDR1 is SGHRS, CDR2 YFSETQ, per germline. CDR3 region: CASSLRQGVTEQFF. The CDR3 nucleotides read TGCGCCAGCAGCTTGCGGCAGGGGGTCACTGAGCAGTTCTTC.

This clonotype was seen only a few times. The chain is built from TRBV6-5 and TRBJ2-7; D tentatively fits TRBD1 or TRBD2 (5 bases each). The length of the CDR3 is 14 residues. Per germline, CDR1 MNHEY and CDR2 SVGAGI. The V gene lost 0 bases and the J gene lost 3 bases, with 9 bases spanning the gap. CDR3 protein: CASSYSGTIYEQYF. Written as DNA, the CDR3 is TGTGCCAGCAGTTACTCGGGGACCATCTACGAGCAGTACTTC.

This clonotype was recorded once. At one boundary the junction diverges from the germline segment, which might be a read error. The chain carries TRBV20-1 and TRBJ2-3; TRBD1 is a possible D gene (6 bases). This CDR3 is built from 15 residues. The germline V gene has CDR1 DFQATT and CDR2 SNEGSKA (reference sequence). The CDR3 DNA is TGCAGTGCTAGAGGGACAGCATCTAGCATAGATACGCAGTATTTT. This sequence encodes CSARGTASSIDTQYF.